This is a list of T cell receptor beta chains from one sample in a study of OX40 agonist ivuxolimab in advanced cancers. The method was immunoSEQ multiplex PCR; TCRdb's version includes in-frame clones alone and lacks a portion of them. Among 70,000 to 80,000 clones, 89% were seen once, and the ten largest hold around 0.4%. The sample was CD4+ or CD8+ T cells sorted from blood, taken in a trial of the OX40 agonist ivuxolimab. All receptors derive from an adult with an advanced solid tumor such as melanoma, head and neck, liver or kidney cancer. The CDR3 runs from the conserved cysteine through the conserved F or W. The D gene is left open where the match is weak.

cdr3_aa	d_call	v_call
CASSYSLTGIFSPLHF	NA	TRBV5-1
CASSQDRWRDIQYF	NA	TRBV14
CASSDKGTALYGYTF	NA	TRBV19
CASSSGLFPYEQYF	NA	TRBV5-6
CASSLVLASYNEQFF	NA	TRBV11-2
CASSNSGANVLTF	NA	TRBV7-9
CASSRTRAYNEQFF	NA	TRBV11-3
CASSTPGANQPQHF	NA	TRBV5-6
CATRRASDYGYTF	NA	TRBV6-5
CARNRRQGGTGELFF	TRBD1	TRBV19
CASSLGQDNSPLHF	TRBD1	TRBV7-9
CASSLALAGVSNEQFF	TRBD2	TRBV5-1
CASSLISGSEQFF	NA	TRBV11-2
CASSLRLGQYGYTF	NA	TRBV27
CASSLRGGQRTDTQYF	NA	TRBV5-6
CATSINRGDGNTIYF	TRBD1	TRBV15
CASSKKLLSGRIYYDEQYF	NA	TRBV21-1
CASSFTDGETQYF	NA	TRBV11-2
CASSFLQGVAYEQYF	TRBD1	TRBV7-9
CASRPPGGESREQFF	TRBD2	TRBV10-1
CAWSIGNQETQYF	NA	TRBV30
CASSPTGISGNTIYF	TRBD1	TRBV18
CASSLDGQGAGEQFF	TRBD1	TRBV7-9
CASSVSGYQETQYF	TRBD2	TRBV9
CASSITGGTYNEQFF	TRBD2	TRBV19
CANSLGGRSSTDTQYF	TRBD2	TRBV5-4
CASRENTGELFF	NA	TRBV5-4
CAWSVPGGNSPLHF	NA	TRBV30
CASSSSDSSGRARDFDEQFF	TRBD2	TRBV11-3
CASSRELDTQYF	NA	TRBV19
CASRRGRLAGARGDTQYF	TRBD2	TRBV7-2
CASSQDRALAEYTDTQYF	TRBD2	TRBV4-1
CASSVARNTEAFF	NA	TRBV9
CASSYVSRSSYNEQFF	NA	TRBV7-2
CASSPISGTGYTQYF	TRBD2	TRBV7-7
CATSRAPATRKETQYF	NA	TRBV15
CASSSSGSKSYEQYF	TRBD2	TRBV5-8
CASSEAGQGVGKTQYF	NA	TRBV6-1
CASSLASGSLGGELFF	TRBD2	TRBV7-7
CASSYSPGTGRGYTF	TRBD1	TRBV6-5